Following are 2 T cell receptor beta chains from one sample sequenced in a study of tumor and adjacent non-tumor tissue in lung cancer. RNA was extracted from bulk tissue without any cell sorting. A modified ARM-PCR protocol with three rounds of nested PCR amplified TCRbeta. TCRdb re-derived calls from the multiplex PCR reads in MiXCR, one entry per CDR3 protein. The repertoire holds roughly 93,000 distinct CDR3 sequences, with about 72% as singletons. The material sequenced was lung tumor tissue. The receptors were sampled from a man aged 55-75 years with non-small cell lung cancer.

At least ten counts were recorded for this clonotype. The chain links TRBV28 to TRBJ2-2; no firm D call. V lost 6 bases and J lost 6, with 2 bases in between. Germline-derived CDR1 and CDR2 are MDHEN and SYDVKM. This CDR3 contains 10 residues. The CDR3 DNA follows: TGTGCCAGCAGATCCGGGGAGCTGTTTTTT. Translation gives CASRSGELFF.

The chain joins TRBV29-1 to TRBJ1-1, with TRBD1 as a possible D gene (5 bases). Germline-derived CDR1 and CDR2 are SQVTM and ANQGSEA. The CDR3 is made up of 11 amino acids. The V and J ends lost 7 bases and 4 bases respectively, with 10 bases between them. CDR3 nucleotide sequence: TGCAGCGCAGGGTTGGCCACTGAAGCTTTCTTT. It yields the protein CSAGLATEAFF.